This entry describes one T cell receptor beta chain. Its antigen is still unknown. The method was immunoSEQ multiplex PCR; TCRdb's version includes in-frame clones alone and lacks a portion of them. The data hold about 140,000 clones, with 91% observed a single time. The data are from a study of T cell responses to AZD1222 COVID-19 vaccine. Whole-study findings and limits: Every sample of the repertoires postdated the peak T cell response. The donor cohort was predominantly white British with a female majority, and clonal diversity may have been underestimated. Along spike, vaccine-associated CD4 TCRs were found throughout, with dominance at 160-218 and 743-854.

This CDR3 has 15 amino acids. Trimming took off 0 bases at V and 4 bases at J, with 12 bases between the two ends. CDR1 LNHNV and CDR2 YYDKDF come from the germline V gene (reference sequence). The TCR comes from an adult who received the MenACWY meningococcal vaccine as a control. The source material was peripheral blood, sampled 28 days after the second dose of the MenACWY control vaccine. The genes are TRBV15 and TRBJ1-1, with a weak D call TRBD1 (6 bases). The CDR3 sequence is CATSRDRGGGTEAFF. DNA of the CDR3: TGTGCCACCAGCAGAGACAGGGGAGGGGGCACTGAAGCTTTCTTT.